The rows below give T cell receptor beta chains drawn from one sample of a study of shared clonotypes between healthy human individuals. Generated by immunoSEQ multiplex PCR, the TCRdb table keeps only in-frame clones and is missing some. The data contain around 990,000 clones, about 72% of them singletons. Sequencing used memory CD4+ T cells from PBMCs. The origin of the receptors is a man aged 18 to 35 in good health. Some clones in this sample may be carry-over from other donors' samples. The CDR3 runs from the conserved cysteine through the conserved F or W. D genes are given only for firm matches. The size of a clone is reported for some rows only, either as once, few or many, or as a class for expanded clones.

>.|TRBV7-3|.|TRBJ2-1
TGTGCCAGCAGCTTAGAGAGGGCGGATGAGCAGTTCTTC
CASSLERADEQFF
>once|TRBV2|.|TRBJ1-2
TGTGCCAGCTCTATTTGGCATGGCTACACCTTC
CASSIWHGYTF
>.|TRBV27|TRBD1|TRBJ2-7
TGTGCCAGCAGCCGACAGGGGTTCCCCTACGAGCAGTACTTC
CASSRQGFPYEQYF
>.|TRBV2|.|TRBJ2-3
TGTGCCAGCAGTGAGGCGGCAGATACGCAGTATTTT
CASSEAADTQYF
>.|TRBV11-2|TRBD2|TRBJ2-2
TGTGCCAGCAGCTTAGCCTTCGGGACTAGCGGAGGGAACACCGGGGAGCTGTTTTTT
CASSLAFGTSGGNTGELFF
>.|TRBV25-1|.|TRBJ1-2
TGTGCCAGCAGACAGAGCAACTATGGCTACACCTTC
CASRQSNYGYTF
>.|TRBV23-1|.|TRBJ1-1
TGCGCCAGCAGTCTCCCTCATTCGGGACGTCTTGAAGCTTTCTTT
CASSLPHSGRLEAFF
>few|TRBV19|TRBD2|TRBJ2-2
TGTGCCAGTAGTCCAGGACTAGCGGGATTCGGGACCGGGGAGCTGTTTTTT
CASSPGLAGFGTGELFF
>.|TRBV7-3|.|TRBJ2-1
TGTGCCAGCAGCTTGGCGGAGAGCTCCTACAATGAGCAGTTCTTC
CASSLAESSYNEQFF
>.|TRBV2|.|TRBJ2-7
TGTGCCAGCAGTGTTCTGCGTGAAGGGCAGTACTTC
CASSVLREGQYF
>.|TRBV7-8|.|TRBJ2-1
TGTGCCAGCAGCCCAACCAGGGTCTTAAGGGTGGATGAGCAGTTCTTC
CASSPTRVLRVDEQFF
>.|TRBV5-1|.|TRBJ2-3
TGCGCCAGCAGACAGGGCGCGGGCACAGATACGCAGTATTTT
CASRQGAGTDTQYF
>.|TRBV4-3|.|TRBJ2-5
TGCGCCAGCCGGGTTCGGGGCCAAGAGACCCAGTACTTC
CASRVRGQETQYF
>once|TRBV7-8|.|TRBJ2-1
TGTGCCAGCAGCTTAGGCAAAGGATGGAATAATGAGCAGTTCTTC
CASSLGKGWNNEQFF
>.|TRBV7-2|TRBD2|TRBJ2-3
TGTGCCAGCAGCGCTCTCGGGCGGGAGGTCCCCACAGATACGCAGTATTTT
CASSALGREVPTDTQYF
>.|TRBV5-1|TRBD1|TRBJ2-7
TGCGCCAGCAGCGCGGACAGGGTCACGGACGAGCAGTACTTC
CASSADRVTDEQYF
>.|TRBV7-9|.|TRBJ2-2
TGTGCCAGCAGCTGGTCAGGTTCGGAACGCGGGGAGCTGTTTTTT
CASSWSGSERGELFF
>.|TRBV19|.|TRBJ2-3
TGTGCCAGTAGTATCGCAGATACGCAGTATTTT
CASSIADTQYF
>.|TRBV7-2|TRBD2|TRBJ2-7
TGTGCCAGCAGCTCCTCCGGGACTAGCGGGAGACGCGAGCAGTACTTC
CASSSSGTSGRREQYF
>few|TRBV5-4|.|TRBJ2-2
TGCGCCAGCAGCCAAGAAGCCAGAAACACCGGGGAGCTGTTTTTT
CASSQEARNTGELFF
>.|TRBV5-1|.|TRBJ2-3
TGCGCCAGCGTACTATATATGGGGAGCACAGATACGCAGTATTTT
CASVLYMGSTDTQYF
>.|TRBV5-1|.|TRBJ2-2
TGCGCCAGCAGCCAGTCCCAGGGAGTTACCGGGGAGCTGTTTTTT
CASSQSQGVTGELFF
>.|TRBV6-6|.|TRBJ2-7
TGTGCCAGCAGGTCACAGGGAGGTCCCTACGAGCAGTACTTC
CASRSQGGPYEQYF
>.|TRBV4-3|.|TRBJ2-4
TGCGCCAGCAGCCAAGACGGGGGTAGCAACATTCAGTACTTC
CASSQDGGSNIQYF
>few|TRBV5-1|TRBD2|TRBJ2-5
TGCGCCAGCAGCTTGGCCGTAGGGGCGGGAGAGGTGGAGACCCAGTACTTC
CASSLAVGAGEVETQYF
>.|TRBV28|TRBD1|TRBJ1-6
TGTGCCAGCAGAGGGGGGACAGGGGTCTATAATTCACCCCTCCACTTT
CASRGGTGVYNSPLHF
>.|TRBV5-6|TRBD1|TRBJ1-2
TGTGCCAGCAGCTCCAGGGGACAGGGGGCAACCTATGGCTACACCTTC
CASSSRGQGATYGYTF
>.|TRBV11-2|TRBD1|TRBJ2-7
TGTGCCAGCAGCGAGGGACAGGGGGCGCCATACGAGCAGTACTTC
CASSEGQGAPYEQYF
>.|TRBV5-1|.|TRBJ2-3
TGCGCCAGCAGCTTGGGGCATGTGTTTGGGGTCCCATATAGCACAGATACGCAGTATTTT
CASSLGHVFGVPYSTDTQYF
>few|TRBV7-9|.|TRBJ1-2
TGTGCCAGCAGCCGGACGGGGGCGGGCGGCTACACCTTC
CASSRTGAGGYTF
>few|TRBV7-3|.|TRBJ1-1
TGTGCCAGCAGCCCCAGGTTTGAAGCTTTCTTT
CASSPRFEAFF
>few|TRBV7-2|.|TRBJ1-1
TGTGCCACCAAAATATCCCCCGCGCAGAACACTGAAGCTTTCTTT
CATKISPAQNTEAFF
>.|TRBV11-2|.|TRBJ1-1
TGTGCCAGCAGCTTGGGGATGACAGCGGCCGGGAACACTGAAGCTTTCTTT
CASSLGMTAAGNTEAFF
>.|TRBV10-3|TRBD1|TRBJ1-1
TGTGCCATCAGTGAGGAGGGACAGGAGAACACTGAAGCTTTCTTT
CAISEEGQENTEAFF
>.|TRBV12-2|.|TRBJ1-5
TGTGCAAGTCGCTTAAACCTTTCGGGGACAGGGAGAGCCAATCAGCCCCAGCATTTT
CASRLNLSGTGRANQPQHF
>.|TRBV5-1|TRBD1|TRBJ1-1
TGCGCCAGCAGTCCCGATCATCCAGGGGGCTGGACTGAAGCTTTCTTT
CASSPDHPGGWTEAFF
>.|TRBV6-4|.|TRBJ2-3
TGTGCCAGCAGTGACTCGAACATCATAGGGGGGGCGCGAGATACGCAGTATTTT
CASSDSNIIGGARDTQYF
>.|TRBV29-1|TRBD1|TRBJ2-7
TGCAGCGCCAATAAAGGGCAGGGGGCCGAGCAGTACTTC
CSANKGQGAEQYF
>.|TRBV18|.|TRBJ1-2
TGTGCCAGCTCACCGGGGCTATCATTTGTAGGTTTCTCTGGCTACACCTTC
CASSPGLSFVGFSGYTF
>.|TRBV7-9|.|TRBJ1-2
TGTGCCAGCAGCCACGGGAGGCCCACTAACTATGGCTACACCTTC
CASSHGRPTNYGYTF
>.|TRBV5-4|TRBD2|TRBJ2-2
TGTGCCAGCAGCTTGGGACTAGCGGGAGGACCGAACACCGGGGAGCTGTTTTTT
CASSLGLAGGPNTGELFF
>.|TRBV7-2|.|TRBJ1-2
TGTGCCAGCAGCTTACAGGGCCCGGAATCTGGATATGGCTACACCTTC
CASSLQGPESGYGYTF
>many|TRBV15|.|TRBJ1-2
TGTGCCACCAGCAGAGATAGTCCGAGCTACACCTTC
CATSRDSPSYTF
>once|TRBV5-4|TRBD2|TRBJ2-7
TGTGCCAGCAGCTTGGGGGGGAGGGGCGAGCAGTACTTC
CASSLGGRGEQYF
>.|TRBV7-9|.|TRBJ2-7
TGTGCCAGCAGCTCCTACCTTGGGGCCTACGAGCAGTACTTC
CASSSYLGAYEQYF
>.|TRBV7-6|.|TRBJ2-7
TGTGCCAGCAGCCACCCGGTGGATCCCGACGAGCAGTACTTC
CASSHPVDPDEQYF
>.|TRBV2|.|TRBJ1-5
TGTGCCAGCAGTGCCTTAGGGACACCTCTCAATCAGCCCCAGCATTTT
CASSALGTPLNQPQHF
>.|TRBV6-1|TRBD1|TRBJ1-2
TGTGCCAGCAGTGAAGCTTCGGGGACAGGGCTGTACGGCTACACCTTC
CASSEASGTGLYGYTF
>.|TRBV7-2|.|TRBJ2-2
TGTGCCAGCAGCTTAGACACTGAGCTGTTTTTT
CASSLDTELFF
>.|TRBV9|.|TRBJ2-7
TGTGCCAGCAGCCCTGGGGGGACAGTCTCCTACGAGCAGTACTTC
CASSPGGTVSYEQYF
>.|TRBV7-9|TRBD1|TRBJ1-5
TGTGCCAGCAGCTTCTACCTAGGACAGGGTGGCTATCAGCCCCAGCATTTT
CASSFYLGQGGYQPQHF
>once|TRBV28|.|TRBJ1-1
TGTGCCAGCAGTTTCCCCGGGGAACCGAACACTGAAGCTTTCTTT
CASSFPGEPNTEAFF
>.|TRBV4-2|TRBD1|TRBJ2-5
TGTGCCAGCAGCCAAGATCAGACAGGGTTCGCGACCCAGTACTTC
CASSQDQTGFATQYF